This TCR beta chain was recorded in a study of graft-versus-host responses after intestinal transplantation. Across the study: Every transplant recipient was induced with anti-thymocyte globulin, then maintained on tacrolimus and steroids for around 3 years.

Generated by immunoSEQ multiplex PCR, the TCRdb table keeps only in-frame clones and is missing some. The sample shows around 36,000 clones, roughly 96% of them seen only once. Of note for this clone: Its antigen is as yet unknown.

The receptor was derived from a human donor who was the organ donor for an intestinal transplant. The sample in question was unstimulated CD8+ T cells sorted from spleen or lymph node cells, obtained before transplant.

CDR3 sequence: CASSQAGGEKLFF. CDR3 nucleotide sequence: TGCGCCAGCAGCCAAGCCGGGGGTGAAAAACTGTTTTTT. This chain links TRBV4-3 with TRBJ1-4, with D possibly matching TRBD1 (5 bases). The germline V and J ends were trimmed by 1 base and 7 bases, with 7 bases remaining between them. This CDR3 region has 13 residues. CDR1 is LGHNA and CDR2 is YSLEER in the germline V gene.